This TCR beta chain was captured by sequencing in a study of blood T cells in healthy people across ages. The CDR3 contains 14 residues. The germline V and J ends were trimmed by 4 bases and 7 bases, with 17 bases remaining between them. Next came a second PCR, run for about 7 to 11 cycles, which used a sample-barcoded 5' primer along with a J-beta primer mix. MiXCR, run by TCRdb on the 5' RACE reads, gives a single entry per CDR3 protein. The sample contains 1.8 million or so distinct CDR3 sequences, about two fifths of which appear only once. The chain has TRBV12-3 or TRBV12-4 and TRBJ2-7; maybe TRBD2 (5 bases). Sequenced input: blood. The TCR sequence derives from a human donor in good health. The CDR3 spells CASSSRGPGEEQYF. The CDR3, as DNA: TGTGCCAGCAGTTCCCGCGGGCCCGGGGAAGAGCAGTACTTC.